This T cell receptor beta chain is from a study of cytomegalovirus exposure and HLA in healthy donors. Germline values: CDR1 MNHEY, CDR2 SVGAGI. V was clipped by 0 bases and J by 0 bases, with 4 bases between them. The CDR3 runs 14 residues. On this clone: No antigen is known for it.

Study outcomes and limitations: A few chains tied to CMV proved CMV antigen-specific in vitro. Most subjects had HLA-A and HLA-B alleles reportedly predicted accurately by TCR beta sequences. Reports credit the classifier with highly specific, highly sensitive diagnosis of cytomegalovirus status.

Primers: 60 Vbeta forward and 13 Jbeta reverse. Study processing details: A follow-up analysis tallied about 88 million unique TCR beta chains, about 11 million shared. The data were produced by immunoSEQ multiplex PCR, yet TCRdb's version contains in-frame clones alone and is incomplete. Clone size and V and J calls were adopted from that table, with D and trimming inferred from the DNA. Its clone listing holds some 71,000 clones. V gene TRBV6-5 combines with J gene TRBJ2-3; D is undetermined. The source is a woman in her thirties in good health and CMV-seronegative. The sequencing input was PBMCs. The CDR3 bases are TGTGCCAGCAGTTACTCCGGTAGCACAGATACGCAGTATTTT. This translates into CASSYSGSTDTQYF.